Sequencing of this T cell receptor (beta chain) was carried out in a study of human T cells and chemical hapten exposure. The trim removed 5 bases at V and 3 bases at J, leaving 4 bases unmatched. The CDR3 spans 15 residues. CDR1 KGHSH and CDR2 LQKENI come from the germline V gene. Time point described: pre-sensitization, week 0. Documented treatment: therapeutic diphenylcyclopropenone sensitization with weekly scalp DPC. TCRdb itself ran the RACE reads through MiXCR, one entry per CDR3 protein. The sample lists 80,000 to 100,000 distinct CDR3 sequences, around 10% occurring once. This rearrangement joins TRBV18 to TRBJ2-1, with TRBD1 matching 10 bases. This clonotype was obtained from a middle-aged woman with alopecia areata. Some clones in this sample may be carry-over from other donors' samples. The sample consisted of whole blood, taken in connection with sensitization to the hapten diphenylcyclopropenone (DPC). CDR3 nucleotides: TGTGCCAGCTCAACCGGGACAGGGGACTACAATGAGCAGTTCTTC. Its translation: CASSTGTGDYNEQFF.